One sample yielded the 13 T cell receptor beta chains listed below, sequenced in a study of CD8+ T cells in alopecia areata. Documented treatment: oral pan-JAK inhibitor, 5-10 mg twice daily. cDNA serving as the sequencing template came from extracted, reverse transcribed RNA. Profiled with immunoSEQ multiplex PCR; TCRdb holds only in-frame clones, not every one. The sample lists under 350,000 clones, 58% occurring once. Sequences were derived from CD4+ T cells sorted from blood, sampled at week 24, from a patient treated with tofacitinib. These receptors came from a human donor with alopecia areata.

The V gene is TRBV4-1, the J gene TRBJ1-1; a possible D gene is TRBD1 (5 bases). The CDR3 spans 15 residues. CDR1 MGHRA and CDR2 YSYEKL come from the germline V gene. V was pared by 4 bases and J by 4 bases, with 16 bases between. The CDR3, as DNA: TGCGCCAGCAGCCCCCAAGAAAGAAGGGGCACTGAAGCTTTCTTT. It encodes CASSPQERRGTEAFF.

There are a few counts of this clone. This chain uses TRBV29-1 with TRBJ2-5; TRBD1 matches at 8 bases. The J segment lost 6 bases and the V segment lost 1 base, leaving 7 bases of the junction unmatched. Germline V gene sequence: CDR1 SQVTM, CDR2 ANQGSEA. The CDR3 totals 14 residues. CDR3 coding DNA: TGCAGCGTTGAAGGGGGCAGGGGGCAAAAGACCCAGTACTTC. Protein product: CSVEGGRGQKTQYF. The variable domain in full, with the rest retrieved from reference TRBV29-1 and TRBJ2-5, is SAVISQKPSRDICQRGTSLTIQCQVDSQVTMMFWYRQQPGQSLTLIATANQGSEATYESGFVIDKFPISRPNLTFSTLTVSNMSPEDSSIYLCSVEGGRGQKTQYFGPGTRLLVL.

This clone appeared a few times. The J gene is TRBJ2-1, the V gene TRBV29-1; 9 bases are shared with TRBD2. The CDR3 sequence is 14 residues long. Trimming cost V 7 bases and J 7 bases; bases outside gene matches: 11. Germline assignment: CDR1 SQVTM and CDR2 ANQGSEA. The CDR3 sequence is CSALAGADWNEQFF. CDR3 nucleotides: TGCAGCGCTTTAGCGGGGGCGGACTGGAATGAGCAGTTCTTC.

V usage is TRBV5-1 and J usage is TRBJ2-5, with 7 bases lining up with TRBD1. This CDR3 comprises 16 residues. J gave up 5 bases and V 1 base, and 11 bases lay outside the gene matches. Germline V gene lookup returns CDR1 SGHRS and CDR2 YFSETQ. In DNA, the CDR3 is TGCGCCAGCAGCTTGTCGCCTTCCACAGGGGTTGAGACCCAGTACTTC. It specifies CASSLSPSTGVETQYF.

J is TRBJ1-1 and V is TRBV29-1, with TRBD1 identical over 7 bases. In germline, CDR1 is SQVTM, CDR2 ANQGSEA. The junction had 4 bases not matched to a gene; V was cut back by 1 base and J by 2 bases. This CDR3 region has 14 residues. CDR3 protein: CSVEVTGSNTEAFF. The CDR3 DNA reads as TGCAGCGTTGAAGTGACAGGGAGTAACACTGAAGCTTTCTTT.

This clone showed up just a few times. The chain links TRBV6-5 to TRBJ1-5; D not resolved. The CDR3 sequence is 12 residues long. The germline V gene encodes CDR1 MNHEY and CDR2 SVGAGI. Trimming left V 11 bases short and J 0 bases short, with 8 bases between. The CDR3 DNA is TGTGCCGGCGGCTATAGCAATCAGCCCCAGCATTTT. This encodes CAGGYSNQPQHF.

The rearrangement joins TRBV6-5 to TRBJ1-1; possibly TRBD1 for D (5 bases). Germline values: CDR1 MNHEY, CDR2 SVGAGI. This CDR3 is built from 11 residues. DNA for the CDR3: TGTGTTACGACCAGGGCCACTGAAGCTTTCTTT. Protein: CVTTRATEAFF.

The chain has TRBV5-1 and TRBJ2-3; tentative D call: TRBD2 (6 bases). The ends were cut back, 5 bases at V and 3 bases at J, with 13 bases in the middle. CDR1 and CDR2 (germline): SGHRS, YFSETQ. This CDR3 has 14 amino acids. Here the CDR3 reads CASREGGGTDTQYF. DNA of the CDR3: TGCGCCAGCAGGGAGGGCGGAGGGACAGATACGCAGTATTTT.

This clone was observed once. The CDR3 sequence is CASSSLEVGGVYYEQYF. The CDR3 DNA sequence: TGTGCCAGCAGCTCGCTGGAAGTTGGGGGGGTCTACTACGAGCAGTACTTC. J is TRBJ2-7 and V is TRBV7-9; 7 positions agree with TRBD2. The CDR3 consists of 17 residues. V was clipped by 4 bases and J by 3 bases; unmatched bases: 15. Germline V lookup: CDR1 SEHNR, CDR2 FQNEAQ (reference sequence). Together with reference TRBV7-9 and TRBJ2-7, the CDR3 gives the full variable domain: DTGVSQNPRHKITKRGQNVTFRCDPISEHNRLYWYRQTLGQGPEFLTYFQNEAQLEKSRLLSDRFSAERPKGSFSTLEIQRTEQGDSAMYLCASSSLEVGGVYYEQYFGPGTRLTVT.

The chain has TRBV7-2 and TRBJ2-1, with 12 positions matching TRBD2. The J segment lost 7 bases and the V segment lost 2 bases, leaving 9 bases of the junction unmatched. The CDR3 has 17 residues. The germline V gene has CDR1 SGHTA and CDR2 FQGNSA. In DNA form, the CDR3 reads TGTGCCAGCAGCTTATTCGCCCGGACTAGCGGGGAGAATGAGCAGTTCTTC. Translating it yields CASSLFARTSGENEQFF. The variable domain in full, with the rest retrieved from reference TRBV7-2 and TRBJ2-1, is GAGVSQSPSNKVTEKGKDVELRCDPISGHTALYWYRQSLGQGLEFLIYFQGNSAPDKSGLPSDRFSAERTGGSVSTLTIQRTQQEDSAVYLCASSLFARTSGENEQFFGPGTRLTVL.

This clone has a single count. The chain links TRBV19 to TRBJ2-6; the D call may be TRBD1 or TRBD2 (5 bases each). The CDR3 has 16 residues. The ends were cut back, 5 bases at V and 4 bases at J, with 15 bases in the middle. CDR1 and CDR2 (germline): LNHDA, SQIVND (reference sequence). CDR3 protein: CASSPGGDRGANVLTF. In DNA form, the CDR3 reads TGTGCCAGTAGTCCCGGTGGGGACCGAGGGGCCAACGTCCTGACTTTC.

The CDR3 bases are TGTGCCAGCAGCTTGGGACAGGGAATCACTGAAGCTTTCTTT. Protein: CASSLGQGITEAFF. This rearrangement joins TRBV11-1 to TRBJ1-1, with TRBD1 matching over 9 bases. Germline-derived CDR1 and CDR2 are SGHAT and FQDESV (reference sequence). The CDR3 sequence is 14 residues long. Unmatched junction bases numbered 3, after V lost 3 bases and J lost 4 bases.

The V gene is TRBV5-1, the J gene TRBJ2-5; D gene unclear. V gave up 0 bases and J gave up 5 bases, with 5 bases separating them. This CDR3 has 12 residues. The germline CDR1 and CDR2 sequences are SGHRS and YFSETQ. The CDR3 here is CASSLGMETQYF. CDR3 coding DNA: TGCGCCAGCAGCTTGGGTATGGAGACCCAGTACTTC.